This passage covers 28 T cell receptor beta chains from one sample sequenced in a study of neurological immune-mediated disorders. TCRdb redid the calling of the 5' RACE reads with MiXCR, one entry per CDR3 protein. This sample has 85,000 to 100,000 distinct CDR3 sequences, with roughly 4% found just once. Sequencing input: PBMCs. Receptors were obtained from a woman younger than 30 with multiple sclerosis.

In regard to this clonotype: A junction boundary mismatches the germline segment, possibly from a read error. The chain has TRBV5-6 and TRBJ2-7, with a tentative D call TRBD2 (6 bases). Germline V CDR1 and CDR2: SGHDT, YYEEEE. This CDR3 has 12 amino acids. CDR3 amino acids: CDSSTGVLEQYF. The CDR3, as DNA: TGTGACAGCAGCACGGGAGTCCTCGAGCAGTACTTC. Full variable domain (missing parts from reference TRBV5-6 and TRBJ2-7): DAGVTQSPTHLIKTRGQQVTLRCSPKSGHDTVSWYQQALGQGPQFIFQYYEEEERQRGNFPDRFSGHQFPNYSSELNVNALLLGDSALYLCDSSTGVLEQYFGPGTRLTVT.

This clonotype has ten or more counts. The chain is built from TRBV20-1 and TRBJ1-1; a possible D gene is TRBD1 (5 bases). CDR1 and CDR2 (germline): DFQATT, SNEGSKA (reference sequence). Between the trimmed V and J ends, which lost 5 bases and 0 bases, there was a span of 10 bases. The CDR3 is made up of 13 amino acids. The CDR3 DNA follows: TGCAGTGCTCCGGGACCGGTGAACACTGAAGCTTTCTTT. It encodes CSAPGPVNTEAFF.

A remark on this clonotype: Since a much larger clone is just one base distant, this may be a read error. The chain recombines TRBV20-1 with TRBJ1-2, with a tentative D call TRBD1 (5 bases). Per germline, CDR1 DFQATT and CDR2 SNEGSKA (reference sequence). The CDR3 extends over 13 amino acids. V was clipped by 7 bases and J by 3 bases, with 15 bases between them. The CDR3 reads CSEQAWGYYGYTF. CDR3 nucleotide sequence: TGCAGTGAACAGGCGTGGGGTTACTATGGCTACACCTTC.

This clonotype was counted at least ten times. The V gene is TRBV5-1, the J gene TRBJ2-1; D not resolved. This CDR3 spans 16 amino acids. V lost 0 bases, J lost 2 bases, and 12 bases lay in between. Germline V gene lookup returns CDR1 SGHRS and CDR2 YFSETQ. The CDR3 region is CASSLAIAEAYNEQFF. The CDR3 region has the DNA TGCGCCAGCAGCTTGGCGATCGCGGAAGCCTACAATGAGCAGTTCTTC.

Ten or more counts support this clonotype. This chain joins TRBV6-5 and TRBJ1-2; possible D gene TRBD1, 6 bases. This CDR3 has 15 residues. CDR1 is MNHEY, CDR2 SVGAGI, per germline. The V end was cut by 2 bases, the J end by 4 bases, with 14 bases between. The CDR3 region has the DNA TGTGCCAGCAGTTACGATTTTGGGGGCGCCTATGGCTACACCTTC. Amino acids: CASSYDFGGAYGYTF.

The table lists this clonotype with many counts. The chain has TRBV4-2 and TRBJ2-7; perhaps TRBD2 as D (6 bases). The CDR3 is 19 amino acids. Germline V gene sequence: CDR1 LGHNA, CDR2 YNFKEQ. Trimming removed 3 bases at V and 2 bases at J, with 26 bases between. CDR3 in amino acids: CASSQDPGGAGVGPYEQYF. The CDR3 bases are TGTGCCAGCAGCCAGGACCCCGGAGGAGCGGGTGTCGGCCCCTACGAGCAGTACTTC.

This clonotype was seen many times. The chain has TRBV5-1 and TRBJ2-5, with TRBD1 matching 7 bases. The length of the CDR3 is 17 residues. V lost 3 bases and J lost 1; bases outside the gene matches: 12. Germline values: CDR1 SGHRS, CDR2 YFSETQ. This CDR3 reads CASSSSTGTALQETQYF. The CDR3 nucleotides are TGCGCCAGCAGCTCCTCAACGGGGACAGCACTCCAAGAGACCCAGTACTTC.

This clonotype was detected many times. The junction departs from the called germline gene at one end, perhaps through a read error. The rearrangement links TRBV18 to TRBJ1-1, with 8 bases that match TRBD1. Germline V gives CDR1 KGHSH, CDR2 LQKENI. CDR3 size: 13 residues. The CDR3 DNA reads TGTGCCAGCTCGAGGACAGGGAACGCTGAAGCTTTCTTT. Translated: CASSRTGNAEAFF.

This clonotype was recorded at least ten times. This chain joins TRBV7-9 and TRBJ1-6; 11 bases are a match to TRBD1. This CDR3 comprises 18 residues. Germline V CDR1 and CDR2: SEHNR, FQNEAQ (reference sequence). V lost 4 bases to trimming and J lost 6 bases; unmatched junction nucleotides: 11. CDR3 in DNA: TGTGCCAGCAGCTCGAGGACAGGGGGCAGAAGGGGTAATTCACCCCTCCACTTT. Amino acids: CASSSRTGGRRGNSPLHF.

This clonotype was seen ten or more times. The rearrangement joins TRBV15 to TRBJ2-4; 7 bases map to TRBD1. Germline loops: CDR1 LNHNV, CDR2 YYDKDF (reference sequence). The CDR3 runs 15 residues. The trim removed 1 base at V and 9 bases at J, leaving 9 bases unmatched. CDR3 DNA: TGTGCCACCAGCAGAGGTCCCAGGGGGAGCCGCATTCAGTACTTC. Protein product: CATSRGPRGSRIQYF.

In its sample, this clonotype was seen once. The rearrangement joins TRBV10-1 to TRBJ2-7; 7 bases line up with TRBD2. V gave up 0 bases and J gave up 3 bases; unmatched junction bases: 5. The germline V gene has CDR1 WNHNN and CDR2 SYGVQD (reference sequence). This CDR3 comprises 15 residues. CDR3 in amino acids: CASSESNPSGYEQYF. DNA for the CDR3: TGCGCCAGCAGTGAGTCCAATCCTAGCGGCTACGAGCAGTACTTC.

There are a few counts of this clonotype. The rearrangement uses TRBV6-2 or TRBV6-3 and TRBJ1-2; perhaps TRBD1 as D (5 bases). Germline V lookup: CDR1 MNHEY, CDR2 SVGEGT. The CDR3 covers 14 residues. Trimming removed 0 bases from V and 4 bases from J, with 9 bases in between. CDR3 sequence (DNA): TGTGCCAGCAGTTACTCGTACAGGAGCTATGGCTACACCTTC. This sequence encodes CASSYSYRSYGYTF.

Ten or more counts support this clonotype. J is TRBJ2-1 and V is TRBV2; D unclear. The V gene's germline CDR1 is SNHLY and CDR2 FYNNEI. The CDR3 runs 16 residues. Between the trimmed V and J ends, which lost 2 bases and 1 base, there was a span of 12 bases. CDR3 amino acids: CASSEISDGSYNEQFF. The CDR3 coding sequence is TGTGCCAGCAGTGAAATCAGCGATGGGTCCTACAATGAGCAGTTCTTC.

Many counts were recorded for this clonotype. The V call is TRBV21-1, the J call TRBJ1-4. TRBV21-1 is recorded as a pseudogene. The CDR3 sequence is 13 residues long. CDR3 DNA: TGTGCCAGCAGCCTGGCTCACGGGGAAAAACTGTTTTTT. Its translation is CASSLAHGEKLFF.

This clonotype was seen repeatedly, ten times or more. This chain links TRBV5-1 with TRBJ2-1; the D gene is possibly TRBD2 (5 bases). V was trimmed by 6 bases and J by 2 bases, leaving 15 bases between them. CDR3 length: 15 amino acids. CDR1 and CDR2 (germline): SGHRS, YFSETQ. CDR3 sequence reads: CASTPLSGTYNEQFF. The CDR3 DNA follows: TGCGCCAGCACCCCTTTAAGCGGAACCTACAATGAGCAGTTCTTC.

The gene calls are TRBV28 and TRBJ2-3; TRBD1 aligns across 8 bases. The CDR3 runs to 16 residues. Germline V lookup: CDR1 MDHEN, CDR2 SYDVKM. V lost 3 bases and J lost 2; bases outside the gene matches: 7. CDR3 nucleotide sequence: TGTGCCAGCAGTTTTCCCGGGACAGGAGCCACAGATACGCAGTATTTT. Amino acid sequence: CASSFPGTGATDTQYF.

This clonotype was counted many times. The chain combines TRBV28 with TRBJ1-2; 7 bases agree with TRBD1. This CDR3 has 15 amino acids. Trimming took 5 bases from V and 2 from J; bases not matched to a gene: 8. Per germline, CDR1 MDHEN and CDR2 SYDVKM. The DNA of the CDR3 is TGTGCCAGCAGTCTCCTGACAGGGTCGAACTATGGCTACACCTTC. This gives the protein CASSLLTGSNYGYTF.

This clonotype has ten or more counts. The chain links TRBV12-3 or TRBV12-4 to TRBJ1-2; D ambiguous. V was trimmed by 6 bases and J by 1 base, leaving 18 bases between them. This CDR3 region has 16 residues. DNA of the CDR3: TGTGCCAGCAGCGCCCCGAACTCAGAGGGTAACTATGGCTACACCTTC. This translates into CASSAPNSEGNYGYTF.

This clonotype was detected ten times or more. The chain uses TRBV5-1 and TRBJ2-1; D uncertain. The CDR3 loop spans 17 amino acids. Germline CDR1 reads SGHRS; CDR2 reads YFSETQ. The germline V and J ends were trimmed by 4 bases and 0 bases, with 17 bases remaining between them. The CDR3 nucleotides are TGCGCCAGCAGCCCAAATTCCCTCAGGAGCTCCTACAATGAGCAGTTCTTC. It is translated as CASSPNSLRSSYNEQFF.

This clonotype was seen more than once but under ten times. V gene TRBV18 combines with J gene TRBJ2-2, with D possibly being TRBD2 (5 bases). Between the trimmed V and J ends, which lost 3 bases and 6 bases, there was a span of 17 bases. This CDR3 is 16 amino acids long. CDR1 is KGHSH and CDR2 is LQKENI in the germline V gene. For the CDR3, the DNA is TGTGCCAGCTCACCTGCGGTACTGGCGGGCGCCGGGGAGCTGTTTTTT. Its protein is CASSPAVLAGAGELFF.

This clonotype was counted at least ten times. The V gene is TRBV6-5, the J gene TRBJ2-7; 11 bases map to TRBD2. Losses at the gene ends were 6 bases for V and 2 bases for J; bases not matched to a gene: 6. The CDR3 is 15 residues long. The germline gives CDR1 MNHEY, CDR2 SVGAGI. The chain's CDR3 is CASSTAGLAAYEQYF. CDR3 sequence (DNA): TGTGCCAGCAGCACAGCGGGACTAGCGGCCTACGAGCAGTACTTC.

Many counts were recorded for this clonotype. The chain carries TRBV7-8 and TRBJ1-1; the D is unclear. From germline, CDR1 is SGHVS and CDR2 FQNEAQ. The CDR3 length is 13 residues. Deletions cut 6 bases from V and 2 bases from J, with 10 bases between. Here the CDR3 DNA reads TGTGCCAGCAGACAACAGATTAACACTGAAGCTTTCTTT. It encodes CASRQQINTEAFF. The full variable domain, rest sourced from reference TRBV7-8 and TRBJ1-1, is GAGVSQSPRYKVAKRGQDVALRCDPISGHVSLFWYQQALGQGPEFLTYFQNEAQLDKSGLPSDRFFAERPEGSVSTLKIQRTQQEDSAVYLCASRQQINTEAFFGQGTRLTVV.

This clonotype was counted only a few times. This sequence joins TRBV20-1 and TRBJ2-5, with D hard to call. This CDR3 has 14 amino acids. Germline CDR1 reads DFQATT; CDR2 reads SNEGSKA (reference sequence). V gave up 5 bases and J gave up 5 bases, with 18 bases separating them. The CDR3 reads CSAGPFGEGETQYF. For the CDR3, the DNA is TGCAGTGCTGGCCCCTTTGGGGAAGGGGAGACCCAGTACTTC.

This clonotype was observed at least ten times. The chain joins TRBV20-1 to TRBJ2-2, with 11 nucleotides matching TRBD2. V shed 0 bases, J shed 3 bases, and the junction held 9 bases outside the gene matches. This CDR3 is 18 amino acids long. Germline-derived CDR1 and CDR2 are DFQATT and SNEGSKA (reference sequence). This CDR3 is CSARDVAGGYGDTGELFF. The CDR3 region has the DNA TGCAGTGCTAGAGATGTAGCGGGAGGGTATGGGGACACCGGGGAGCTGTTTTTT.

This clonotype was seen ten or more times. As DNA, the CDR3 is TGTGCCAGCAGCCACGGACAGGTCTACGAGCAGTACTTC. This gives the protein CASSHGQVYEQYF. The rearrangement uses TRBV3-1 and TRBJ2-7; TRBD1 aligns across 7 bases. The CDR3 totals 13 residues. Germline CDR1 is LGHDT and CDR2 is YNNKEL (reference sequence). With 3 bases clipped from V and 3 bases from J, the junction kept 2 bases outside the gene matches.

The chain recombines TRBV5-8 with TRBJ1-1; TRBD1 is a possible D gene (5 bases). Germline V lookup: CDR1 SGHTS, CDR2 YDEGEE. Trimming took off 0 bases at V and 1 base at J, with 13 bases between the two ends. This CDR3 is built from 16 residues. The DNA for the CDR3 is TGTGCCAGCAGCTTGGTGGCGGCAGGGACGAACACTGAAGCTTTCTTT. Encoded protein: CASSLVAAGTNTEAFF.

This clonotype was counted many times. The chain employs TRBV12-3 or TRBV12-4 and TRBJ2-5; 7 bases line up with TRBD2. The V segment lost 6 bases and the J segment 9 bases; nucleotides outside the gene matches: 7. This CDR3 is 12 amino acids long. CDR3 sequence: CASRGLLGAQYF. The DNA of the CDR3 is TGTGCCAGCAGGGGACTACTCGGGGCCCAGTACTTC.

In its sample, this clonotype was seen many times. The chain links TRBV5-1 to TRBJ2-1, with 7 bases fitting TRBD2. CDR3 length equals 15 residues. The germline gives CDR1 SGHRS, CDR2 YFSETQ. The junction had 6 bases not matched to a gene; V was cut back by 5 bases and J by 1 base. For the CDR3, the DNA is TGCGCCAGCAGTCATGCTAGCGGTTCCTACAATGAGCAGTTCTTC. It specifies CASSHASGSYNEQFF.